The 3 T cell receptor beta chains in this list originate from one sample, sequenced in a study of shared clonotypes between healthy human individuals. Using immunoSEQ multiplex PCR, the repertoire was profiled, and TCRdb retains in-frame clones only, with some absent. The table shows about half a million clones, with approximately 82% occurring only once. Sequenced input: PBMCs. These receptors were collected from a woman aged 40 to 55 in good health. Some clones in this sample may be carry-over from other donors' samples.

A single count supports this clone. This rearrangement joins TRBV27 to TRBJ2-7; D is perhaps TRBD2 (6 bases). Germline V lookup: CDR1 MNHEY, CDR2 SMNVEV (reference sequence). This CDR3 spans 15 amino acids. Trimming removed 5 bases from V and 2 bases from J, with 16 bases in between. CDR3 sequence: CASSPFPTSTYEQYF. The CDR3 DNA reads as TGTGCCAGCAGTCCCTTCCCCACTAGCACCTACGAGCAGTACTTC.

This chain uses TRBV7-2 with TRBJ1-3, with D perhaps matching TRBD1 (5 bases). The CDR3 loop spans 14 amino acids. Trimming removed 5 bases at V and 0 bases at J, with 8 bases between. The V gene's germline CDR1 is SGHTA and CDR2 FQGNSA. CDR3 in amino acids: CASSTQVSGNTIYF. In DNA form, the CDR3 reads TGTGCCAGCAGCACACAGGTCTCTGGAAACACCATATATTTT.

The chain carries TRBV5-1 and TRBJ2-3; D perhaps matches TRBD2 (5 bases). The CDR3 consists of 17 residues. Germline CDR1 is SGHRS and CDR2 is YFSETQ. V lost 6 bases and J 1 base, leaving 21 bases between the germline ends. The chain's CDR3 is CASTSPVGARGTDTQYF. In DNA form, the CDR3 reads TGCGCCAGCACGTCCCCCGTGGGAGCGAGAGGCACAGATACGCAGTATTTT.